This entry concerns a single TCR beta chain. The sample carries other DNA sequences with the same CDR3. Naive CD8 cells lacked CD45RO and underwent positive selection for CCR7, leaving out terminally differentiated effector memory CD45RA+ cells. The V and J ends lost 0 bases and 4 bases respectively, with 3 bases between them. CDR1 is KGHSH and CDR2 is LQKENI in the germline V gene. There are 12 residues in the CDR3. The table came from immunoSEQ multiplex PCR; TCRdb's copy has only in-frame clones and leaves some out. The repertoire consists of around 2,000,000 clones, with 85% to 95% occurring once and the leading ten covering more than 0.9%. The record originates from a study of shared clonotypes between healthy human individuals.

The V call is TRBV18, the J call TRBJ2-5; D not resolved. The sequenced material came from naive CD8+ T cells sorted from blood. The sequence came from a man between 18 and 29 years old in good health. CDR3 region: CASSPPRETQYF. The CDR3 DNA sequence: TGTGCCAGCTCACCACCCCGAGAGACCCAGTACTTC.